This T cell receptor beta chain stems from a study of blood T cell repertoires in COVID-19. Looking at the study overall: From the United States, Italy and Spain came samples of acute and convalescent COVID-19. In each case, the material was cDNA or gDNA derived from T cells, B-cell-depleted T cells, or PBMCs.

Source study methods: For nucleated cells, counts were estimated from reference gene primer amplification. Data came from immunoSEQ multiplex PCR; TCRdb stores just in-frame clones and leaves some out. V, J and clone size derive from that table, while D and trimming were established from the DNA sequence. This sample has around 130,000 clones; about 85% occur once, and the top ten carry about 2.5%. During active infection, Seattle patients enrolled and were then monitored through disease. Sequencing was carried out using peripheral blood. The sequence derives from a human donor with COVID-19, enrolled during active disease. The donor label of this sample is uncertain.

CDR3 region: CATSLGGNEQFF. CDR3 nucleotides: TGTGCCACCTCTTTGGGGGGCAATGAGCAGTTCTTC. The chain couples TRBV24-1 to TRBJ2-1, with D possibly being TRBD2 (6 bases). CDR1 is KGHDR, CDR2 SFDVKD, per germline. V was trimmed by 9 bases and J by 6 bases, leaving 11 bases between them. The CDR3 sequence is 12 residues long.